Presented here are 24 T cell receptor beta chains from one specimen sequenced in a study of blood T cell repertoires in COVID-19. TCRdb's copy holds only in-frame clones and misses some; the assay was immunoSEQ multiplex PCR. This sample yields some 150,000 clones, of which 80% are seen a single time; 0.5% to 0.65% belongs to the top ten. The sequenced material came from peripheral blood. The receptors shown here come from a man in his 60s with acute or convalescent COVID-19.

The rearrangement joins TRBV7-2 to TRBJ2-5; 11 nucleotides align to TRBD1. Germline loops: CDR1 SGHTA, CDR2 FQGNSA. Trimming took 4 bases from V and 4 from J; bases not matched to a gene: 5. The CDR3 has 15 residues. CDR3 in amino acids: CASSSGQGARETQYF. Here the CDR3 DNA reads TGTGCCAGCAGCTCCGGACAGGGGGCTAGAGAGACCCAGTACTTC.

This clone appeared a single time. The V and J genes are TRBV28 and TRBJ2-4; a weak D match, TRBD2 (7 bases). The V gene's germline CDR1 is MDHEN and CDR2 SYDVKM. Trimming stripped 3 bases from V and 1 base from J, with 16 bases between. The CDR3 spans 17 residues. The CDR3 sequence is CASSLAGGQGAKNIQYF. In DNA form, the CDR3 reads TGTGCCAGCAGTTTGGCCGGGGGGCAGGGGGCCAAAAACATTCAGTACTTC.

Written as DNA, the CDR3 is TGTGCCAGCAGGTGGAACCCGGGCCTAGGGACTAGCGGGTACAATGAGCAGTTCTTC. It is translated as CASRWNPGLGTSGYNEQFF. The J gene is TRBJ2-1, the V gene TRBV21-1; the D call in the table, TRBD2, was not verified against the DNA. TRBV21-1 is deemed a pseudogene. There are 19 residues in the CDR3.

This chain joins TRBV19 and TRBJ1-5, with D uncertain. Germline V gives CDR1 LNHDA, CDR2 SQIVND (reference sequence). The CDR3 length is 16 residues. Trimming shortened V by 1 base and J by 5 bases, and 15 bases separated the two germline ends. The CDR3 loop is CASSIGGGRRDQPQHF. The CDR3 DNA follows: TGTGCCAGTAGTATAGGGGGAGGGCGTCGGGATCAGCCCCAGCATTTT.

The chain combines TRBV19 with TRBJ2-1; tentative D call: TRBD2 (5 bases). This CDR3 is 15 amino acids long. The germline CDR1 and CDR2 sequences are LNHDA and SQIVND (reference sequence). The germline V and J ends were trimmed by 3 bases and 1 base, with 10 bases remaining between them. The CDR3 reads CASSMTTHSYNEQFF. The CDR3 DNA reads as TGTGCCAGTAGTATGACTACTCATTCCTACAATGAGCAGTTCTTC.

The chain links TRBV7-9 to TRBJ1-2; 9 positions match TRBD1. The germline V gene has CDR1 SEHNR and CDR2 FQNEAQ (reference sequence). This CDR3 is built from 14 residues. V trimming: 5 bases; J trimming: 2 bases; junction bases outside the gene matches: 3. CDR3 region: CASSTGQGNYGYTF. The CDR3 DNA follows: TGTGCCAGCAGCACCGGACAGGGGAACTATGGCTACACCTTC.

V gene TRBV5-1 combines with J gene TRBJ2-7, with 7 bases that match TRBD1. Germline CDR1 and CDR2: SGHRS and YFSETQ. CDR3 size: 15 residues. With 3 bases clipped from V and 1 base from J, the junction kept 7 bases outside the gene matches. The CDR3 bases are TGCGCCAGCAGCTCGACAGGGCAAAGTTCCTACGAGCAGTACTTC. Protein sequence: CASSSTGQSSYEQYF.

Note on this clone: Compared with germline, one end of the junction differs, possibly owing to a read error. The chain carries TRBV7-7 and TRBJ2-5, with 7 bases aligning to TRBD2. CDR1 is SSHAT, CDR2 FNYEAQ, per germline (reference sequence). This CDR3 is 13 amino acids long. CDR3: CASTRGGQETQYF. The CDR3 DNA sequence: TGTGCTAGCACCCGCGGGGGCCAAGAGACCCAGTACTTC.

The chain is built from TRBV10-2 and TRBJ2-4; 10 nucleotides match TRBD2. The CDR3 runs 15 residues. Germline V lookup: CDR1 WSHSY, CDR2 SAAADI. Unmatched junction bases numbered 5, after V lost 6 bases and J lost 3 bases. The DNA for the CDR3 is TGCGCCAGCAGAGAACAGCGGGAGGGCAAAAACATTCAGTACTTC. It translates to CASREQREGKNIQYF.

The chain uses TRBV3-1 (or the pseudogene TRBV3-2) and TRBJ2-5; 7 positions agree with TRBD2. There are 16 residues in the CDR3. Germline CDR1 reads LGHDT; CDR2 reads YNNKEL (reference sequence). V was clipped by 5 bases and J by 9 bases; unmatched bases: 18. The CDR3 DNA is TGTGCCAGCAGCTCCCCGTGGGCTAGCGGCGTGGAGGCCCAGTACTTC. Residues: CASSSPWASGVEAQYF.

This sequence joins TRBV4-3 and TRBJ1-5, with D possibly matching TRBD1 (5 bases). V dropped 2 bases and J dropped 7 bases, with 9 bases sitting between them. Germline-derived CDR1 and CDR2 are LGHNA and YSLEER. CDR3 size: 13 residues. CDR3 region: CASSQSRGQPQHF. The DNA for the CDR3 is TGCGCCAGCAGCCAATCGCGGGGGCAGCCCCAGCATTTT.

The J gene is TRBJ1-2, the V gene TRBV13, with D unresolved. Germline V CDR1 and CDR2: PRHDT, FYEKMQ (reference sequence). The CDR3 loop spans 12 amino acids. V lost 0 bases, J lost 7 bases, and 6 bases lay in between. The CDR3 DNA reads as TGTGCCAGCAGCTTAGGGTTGGCTGGCTACACCTTC. Its translation is CASSLGLAGYTF.

The rearrangement uses TRBV3-1 (or the pseudogene TRBV3-2) and TRBJ2-7; 8 bases agree with TRBD2. The germline V gene encodes CDR1 LGHDT and CDR2 YNNKEL (reference sequence). The CDR3 is 14 amino acids. V was pared by 6 bases and J by 6 bases, with 10 bases of the junction left unmatched. The chain's CDR3 is CASSRSGIRVEQYF. The CDR3 region has the DNA TGTGCCAGCAGTCGTAGCGGGATACGAGTCGAGCAGTACTTC.

The V and J genes are TRBV4-3 and TRBJ1-4; D gene uncertain. The germline V and J ends were trimmed by 0 bases and 10 bases, with 18 bases remaining between them. CDR3 length equals 16 residues. Looked up from germline, CDR1 is LGHNA and CDR2 is YSLEER. The CDR3 DNA sequence: TGCGCCAGCAGCCAAGAATACACCCCGGGTCACCGAAAACTGTTTTTT. Encoded protein: CASSQEYTPGHRKLFF.

This sequence joins TRBV19 and TRBJ2-1; TRBD2 agrees at 16 bases. Looked up from germline, CDR1 is LNHDA and CDR2 is SQIVND (reference sequence). The CDR3 is 15 amino acids. J lost 10 bases, V lost 10 bases, and 10 bases had no gene match. The CDR3 sequence: CATLGTSGGAQEQFF. The CDR3, as DNA: TGTGCCACCCTTGGGACTAGCGGGGGGGCACAAGAGCAGTTCTTC.

Only a few counts were recorded for this clone. The chain is built from TRBV2 and TRBJ1-2, with TRBD1 as a possible D gene (6 bases). Trimming stripped 7 bases from V and 7 bases from J, with 19 bases between. This CDR3 region has 14 residues. CDR1 is SNHLY, CDR2 FYNNEI, per germline. In DNA, the CDR3 is TGTGCCAGCAAGCCCGGGGCCGGGGGGGCTGGCTACACCTTC. Its translation: CASKPGAGGAGYTF. Full variable domain (outside the CDR3, taken from reference TRBV2 and TRBJ1-2): EPEVTQTPSHQVTQMGQEVILRCVPISNHLYFYWYRQILGQKVEFLVSFYNNEISEKSEIFDDQFSVERPDGSNFTLKIRSTKLEDSAMYFCASKPGAGGAGYTFGSGTRLTVV.

The chain has TRBV6-2 or TRBV6-3 and TRBJ1-1; a possible D gene is TRBD1 (5 bases). V shed 5 bases and J shed 6 bases, with 22 bases lying between them. Germline-derived CDR1 and CDR2 are MNHEY and SVGEGT. The CDR3 is 16 residues long. The CDR3 spells CASSNAQGGVSSEAFF. The CDR3 bases are TGTGCCAGCAGTAACGCCCAGGGCGGCGTTAGTTCTGAAGCTTTCTTT.

This chain connects TRBV5-1 to TRBJ2-3; D possibly corresponds to TRBD2 (6 bases). V gave up 4 bases and J gave up 2 bases, with 11 bases separating them. The CDR3 runs to 14 residues. CDR1 is SGHRS and CDR2 is YFSETQ in the germline V gene. The CDR3 region has the DNA TGCGCCAGCAGCCGGGGGACTGCCACAGATACGCAGTATTTT. Its protein product is CASSRGTATDTQYF.

The chain employs TRBV7-2 and TRBJ2-7, with TRBD2 identical over 8 bases. Per germline, CDR1 SGHTA and CDR2 FQGNSA. This CDR3 has 14 amino acids. Trimming took 5 bases from V and 6 from J; bases not matched to a gene: 9. The CDR3 DNA reads as TGTGCCAGCAGCGGAGATGGACTAGCACGCGAGCAGTACTTC. Translated, it gives CASSGDGLAREQYF.

CDR3 sequence: CASSFRDRGLGQPQHF. In nucleotides, the CDR3 is TGTGCCAGCAGTTTCAGGGACAGGGGGCTTGGGCAGCCCCAGCATTTT. This rearrangement joins TRBV6-2 or TRBV6-3 to TRBJ1-5; 12 bases map to TRBD1. CDR3 length: 16 residues. Germline CDR1 and CDR2: MNHEY and SVGEGT. Germline trimming cut 4 bases from V and 7 bases from J; bases unmatched to any gene: 8.

The V and J genes are TRBV6-6 and TRBJ2-1; D is undetermined. The CDR3 totals 15 residues. Germline V CDR1 and CDR2: MNHNY, SVGAGI (reference sequence). The ends were cut back, 7 bases at V and 0 bases at J, with 13 bases in the middle. In DNA, the CDR3 is TGTGCCAGCATCAAACTACTAAGCTCCTACAATGAGCAGTTCTTC. Translated: CASIKLLSSYNEQFF.

This clone occurred a few times. A junction boundary mismatches the germline segment, possibly from a read error. The chain employs TRBV6-5 and TRBJ1-3; perhaps TRBD1 as D (6 bases). The CDR3 has 15 amino acids. CDR1 is MNHEY, CDR2 SVGAGI, per germline. The CDR3 coding sequence is TGTGCCAGCAGTGACTCGGGGGCGCGGGGAAACACCATATATTTT. Protein sequence: CASSDSGARGNTIYF.

V gene TRBV10-3 combines with J gene TRBJ2-1, with TRBD2 identical over 9 bases. The CDR3 spans 14 residues. CDR1 is ENHRY, CDR2 SYGVKD, per germline. Trimming took 7 bases from V and 7 from J; bases not matched to a gene: 8. Here the CDR3 DNA reads TGTGCCATCACCGCGGGCGGGAGGGCTAATGAGCAGTTCTTC. Protein product: CAITAGGRANEQFF.

CDR3 coding DNA: TGTGCCAGCTCACCACCCAGCGGGGGTTCCTATAATTCACCCCTCCACTTT. It specifies CASSPPSGGSYNSPLHF. The rearrangement links TRBV18 to TRBJ1-6; possibly TRBD1 for D (5 bases). Trimming removed 0 bases from V and 1 base from J, with 10 bases in between. This CDR3 comprises 17 residues. Germline V lookup: CDR1 KGHSH, CDR2 LQKENI.